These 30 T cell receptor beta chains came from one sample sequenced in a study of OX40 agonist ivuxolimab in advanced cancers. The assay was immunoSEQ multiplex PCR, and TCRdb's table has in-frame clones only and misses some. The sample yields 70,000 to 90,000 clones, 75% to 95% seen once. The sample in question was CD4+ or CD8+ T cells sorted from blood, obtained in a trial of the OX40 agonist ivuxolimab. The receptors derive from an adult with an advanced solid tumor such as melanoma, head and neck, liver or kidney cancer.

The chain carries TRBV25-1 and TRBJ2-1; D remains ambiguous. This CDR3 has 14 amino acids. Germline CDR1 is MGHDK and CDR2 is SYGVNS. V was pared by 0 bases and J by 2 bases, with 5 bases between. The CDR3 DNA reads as TGTGCCAGCAGTGAATATCCTACCTACAATGAGCAGTTCTTC. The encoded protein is CASSEYPTYNEQFF.

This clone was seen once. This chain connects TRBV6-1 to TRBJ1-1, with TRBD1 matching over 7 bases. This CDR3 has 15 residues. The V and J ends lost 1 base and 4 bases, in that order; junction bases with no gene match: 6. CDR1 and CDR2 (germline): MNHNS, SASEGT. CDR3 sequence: CASSEGDSPVTEAFF. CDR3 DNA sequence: TGTGCCAGCAGTGAAGGGGACAGTCCGGTCACTGAAGCTTTCTTT.

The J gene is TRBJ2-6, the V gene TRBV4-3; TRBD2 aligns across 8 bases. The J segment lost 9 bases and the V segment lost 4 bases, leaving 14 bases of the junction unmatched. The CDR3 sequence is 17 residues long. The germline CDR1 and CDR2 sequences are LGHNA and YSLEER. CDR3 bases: TGCGCCAGCAGCCCTCGGGGCGGGGGGCAATGGGACAACGTCCTGACTTTC. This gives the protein CASSPRGGGQWDNVLTF.

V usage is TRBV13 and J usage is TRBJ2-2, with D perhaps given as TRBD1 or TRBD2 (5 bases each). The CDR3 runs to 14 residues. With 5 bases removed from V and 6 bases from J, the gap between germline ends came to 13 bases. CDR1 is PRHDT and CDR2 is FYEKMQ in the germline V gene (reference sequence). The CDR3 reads CASSPGLGPGELFF. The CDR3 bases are TGTGCCAGCAGCCCAGGACTGGGGCCCGGGGAGCTGTTTTTT.

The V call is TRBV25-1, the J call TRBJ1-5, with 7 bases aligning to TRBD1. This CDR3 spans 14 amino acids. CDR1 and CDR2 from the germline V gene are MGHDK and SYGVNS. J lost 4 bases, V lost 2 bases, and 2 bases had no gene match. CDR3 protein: CASSEGDSNQPQHF. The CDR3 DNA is TGTGCCAGCAGTGAAGGGGACAGTAATCAGCCCCAGCATTTT.

The CDR3 DNA sequence: TGTGCCAGCAGGGGGGGTATTGTGGATCAGCCCCAGCATTTT. Residues: CASRGGIVDQPQHF. The genes are TRBV2 and TRBJ1-5; a weak D match, TRBD1 (5 bases). Germline loops: CDR1 SNHLY, CDR2 FYNNEI. The CDR3 length is 14 residues. With 6 bases removed from V and 5 bases from J, the gap between germline ends came to 14 bases.

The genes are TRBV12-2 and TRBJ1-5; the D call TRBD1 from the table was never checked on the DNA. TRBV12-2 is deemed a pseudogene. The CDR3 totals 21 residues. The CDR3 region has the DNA TGTGCAAGTCGCTTAGAACGTCGGGACAGGGGGATTTCGATCGGGAATCAGCCCCAGCATTTT. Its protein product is CASRLERRDRGISIGNQPQHF.

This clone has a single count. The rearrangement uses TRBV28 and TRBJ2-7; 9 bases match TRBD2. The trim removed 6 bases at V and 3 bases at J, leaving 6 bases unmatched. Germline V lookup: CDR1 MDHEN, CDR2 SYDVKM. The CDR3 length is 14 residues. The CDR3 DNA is TGTGCCAGCAGCTTGGGACTAGCATACTACGAGCAGTACGTC. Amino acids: CASSLGLAYYEQYV.

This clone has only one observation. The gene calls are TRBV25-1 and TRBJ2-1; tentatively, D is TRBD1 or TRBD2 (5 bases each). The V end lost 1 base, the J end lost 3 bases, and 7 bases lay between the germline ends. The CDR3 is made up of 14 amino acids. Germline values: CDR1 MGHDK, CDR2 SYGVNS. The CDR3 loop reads CASSEWGNYNEQFF. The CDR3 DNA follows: TGTGCCAGCAGTGAATGGGGGAACTACAATGAGCAGTTCTTC. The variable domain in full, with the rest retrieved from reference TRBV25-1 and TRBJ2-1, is EADIYQTPRYLVIGTGKKITLECSQTMGHDKMYWYQQDPGMELHLIHYSYGVNSTEKGDLSSESTVSRIRTEHFPLTLESARPSHTSQYLCASSEWGNYNEQFFGPGTRLTVL.

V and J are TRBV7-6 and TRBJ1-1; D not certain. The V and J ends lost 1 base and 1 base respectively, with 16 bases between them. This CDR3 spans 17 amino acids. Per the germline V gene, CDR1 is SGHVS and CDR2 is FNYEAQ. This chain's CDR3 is CASSLGGGTNQNTEAFF. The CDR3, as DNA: TGTGCCAGCAGCTTAGGCGGAGGAACGAACCAGAACACTGAAGCTTTCTTT.

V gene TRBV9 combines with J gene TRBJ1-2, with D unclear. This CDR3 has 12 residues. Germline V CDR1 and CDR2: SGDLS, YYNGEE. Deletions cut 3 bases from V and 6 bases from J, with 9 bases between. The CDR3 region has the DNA TGTGCCAGCAGCGCAGATTCTAATGGCTACACCTTC. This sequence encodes CASSADSNGYTF. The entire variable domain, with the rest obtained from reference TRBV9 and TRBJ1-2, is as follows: DSGVTQTPKHLITATGQRVTLRCSPRSGDLSVYWYQQSLDQGLQFLIQYYNGEERAKGNILERFSAQQFPDLHSELNLSSLELGDSALYFCASSADSNGYTFGSGTRLTVV.

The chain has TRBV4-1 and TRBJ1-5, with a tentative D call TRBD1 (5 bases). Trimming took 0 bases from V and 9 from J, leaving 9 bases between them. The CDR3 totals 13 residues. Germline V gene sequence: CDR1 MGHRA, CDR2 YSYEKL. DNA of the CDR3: TGCGCCAGCAGCCAAGATGGGGGGTGGCCCCAGCATTTT. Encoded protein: CASSQDGGWPQHF.

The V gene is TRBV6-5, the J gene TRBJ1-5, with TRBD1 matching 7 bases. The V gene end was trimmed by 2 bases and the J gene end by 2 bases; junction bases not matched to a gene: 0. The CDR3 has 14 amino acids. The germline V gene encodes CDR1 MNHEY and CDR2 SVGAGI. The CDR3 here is CASSYDRGNQPQHF. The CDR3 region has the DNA TGTGCCAGCAGTTACGACAGGGGCAATCAGCCCCAGCATTTT.

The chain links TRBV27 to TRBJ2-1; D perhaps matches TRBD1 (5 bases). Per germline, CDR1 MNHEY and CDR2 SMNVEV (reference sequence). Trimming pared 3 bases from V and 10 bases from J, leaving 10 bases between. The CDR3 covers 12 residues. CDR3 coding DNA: TGTGCCAGCAGTTTGGGTGGGGCCGAGCAGTTCTTC. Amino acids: CASSLGGAEQFF.

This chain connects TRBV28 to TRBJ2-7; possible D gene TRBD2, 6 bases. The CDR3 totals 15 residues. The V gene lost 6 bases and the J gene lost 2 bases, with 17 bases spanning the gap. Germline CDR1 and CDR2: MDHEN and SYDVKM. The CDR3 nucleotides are TGTGCCAGCAGCCCCTTCCCTAGCGTTCCCTACGAGCAGTACTTC. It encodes CASSPFPSVPYEQYF.

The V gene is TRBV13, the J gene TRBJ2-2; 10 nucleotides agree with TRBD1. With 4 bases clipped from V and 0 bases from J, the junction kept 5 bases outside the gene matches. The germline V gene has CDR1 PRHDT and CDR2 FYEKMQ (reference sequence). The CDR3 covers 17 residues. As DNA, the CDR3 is TGTGCCAGCAGCTCGACAGGGGGCTGGTCGAACACCGGGGAGCTGTTTTTT. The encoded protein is CASSSTGGWSNTGELFF.

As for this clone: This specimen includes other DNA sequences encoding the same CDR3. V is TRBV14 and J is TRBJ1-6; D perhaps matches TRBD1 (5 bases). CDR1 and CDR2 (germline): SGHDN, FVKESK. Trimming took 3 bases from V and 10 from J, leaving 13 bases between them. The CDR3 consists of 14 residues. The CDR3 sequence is CASSQEGLGSPLHF. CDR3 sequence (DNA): TGTGCCAGCAGCCAGGAGGGGTTAGGATCACCCCTCCACTTT.

The CDR3 is CASSSSRDRVHGEKLFF. CDR3 bases: TGTGCCAGCAGCTCGTCCCGGGACAGGGTCCACGGTGAAAAACTGTTTTTT. The J gene is TRBJ1-4, the V gene TRBV7-9, with 9 bases matching TRBD1. V trimming: 4 bases; J trimming: 7 bases; junction bases outside the gene matches: 13. The CDR3 runs 17 residues. Germline V gene lookup returns CDR1 SEHNR and CDR2 FQNEAQ (reference sequence).

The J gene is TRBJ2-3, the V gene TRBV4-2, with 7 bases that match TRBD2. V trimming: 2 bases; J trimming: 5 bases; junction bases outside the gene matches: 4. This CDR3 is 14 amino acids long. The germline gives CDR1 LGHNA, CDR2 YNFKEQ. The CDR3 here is CASSQLAAEDTQYF. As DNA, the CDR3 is TGTGCCAGCAGCCAACTAGCGGCGGAAGATACGCAGTATTTT.

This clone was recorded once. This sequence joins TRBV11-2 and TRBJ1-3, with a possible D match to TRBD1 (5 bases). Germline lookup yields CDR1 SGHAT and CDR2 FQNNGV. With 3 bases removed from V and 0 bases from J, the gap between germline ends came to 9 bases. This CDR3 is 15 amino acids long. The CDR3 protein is CASSLQGLSGNTIYF. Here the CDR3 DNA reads TGTGCCAGCAGCTTGCAGGGCCTCTCTGGAAACACCATATATTTT.

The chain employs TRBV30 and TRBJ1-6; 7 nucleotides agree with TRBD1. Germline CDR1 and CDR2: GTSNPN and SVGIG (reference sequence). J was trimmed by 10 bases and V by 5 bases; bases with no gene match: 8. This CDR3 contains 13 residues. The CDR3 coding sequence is TGTGCCTGGGGGGAAAACAGGGGCTCACCCCTCCACTTT. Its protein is CAWGENRGSPLHF.

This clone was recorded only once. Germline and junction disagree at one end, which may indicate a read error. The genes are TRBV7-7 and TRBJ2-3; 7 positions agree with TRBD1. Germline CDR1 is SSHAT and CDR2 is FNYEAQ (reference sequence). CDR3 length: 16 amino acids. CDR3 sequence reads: CASSPGTATWTDTQYF. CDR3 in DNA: TGTGCTAGCAGCCCTGGGACAGCGACTTGGACAGATACGCAGTATTTT.

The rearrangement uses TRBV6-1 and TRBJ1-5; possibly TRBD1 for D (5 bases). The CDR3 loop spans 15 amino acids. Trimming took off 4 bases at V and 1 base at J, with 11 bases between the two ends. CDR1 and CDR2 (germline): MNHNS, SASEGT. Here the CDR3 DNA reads TGTGCCAGCAGTGTACGGACACAAAGCAATCAGCCCCAGCATTTT. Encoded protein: CASSVRTQSNQPQHF.

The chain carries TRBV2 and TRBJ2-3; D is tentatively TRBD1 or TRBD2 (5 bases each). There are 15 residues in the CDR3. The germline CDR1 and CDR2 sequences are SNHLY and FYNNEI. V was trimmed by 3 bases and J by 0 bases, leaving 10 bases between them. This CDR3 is CASSDLGDSTDTQYF. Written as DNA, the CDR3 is TGTGCCAGCAGTGACTTGGGGGACAGCACAGATACGCAGTATTTT.

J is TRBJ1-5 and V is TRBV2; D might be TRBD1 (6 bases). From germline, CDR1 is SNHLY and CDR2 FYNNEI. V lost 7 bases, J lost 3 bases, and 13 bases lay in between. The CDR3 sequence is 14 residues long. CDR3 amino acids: CASMTGAYNQPQHF. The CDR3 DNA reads TGTGCCAGCATGACGGGGGCCTACAATCAGCCCCAGCATTTT.

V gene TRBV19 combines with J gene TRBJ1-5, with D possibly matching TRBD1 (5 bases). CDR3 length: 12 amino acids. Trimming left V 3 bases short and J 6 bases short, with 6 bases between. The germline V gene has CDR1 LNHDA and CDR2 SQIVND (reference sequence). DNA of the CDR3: TGTGCCAGTAGTATTCAGGGTCAGCCCCAGCATTTT. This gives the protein CASSIQGQPQHF.

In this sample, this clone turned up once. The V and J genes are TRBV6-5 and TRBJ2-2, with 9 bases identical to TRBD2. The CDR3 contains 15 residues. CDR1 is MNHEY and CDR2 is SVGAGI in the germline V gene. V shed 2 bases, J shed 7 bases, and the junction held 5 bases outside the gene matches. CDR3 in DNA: TGTGCCAGCAGTTACGGCCTAGCGGGGATCGGGGAGCTGTTTTTT. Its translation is CASSYGLAGIGELFF.

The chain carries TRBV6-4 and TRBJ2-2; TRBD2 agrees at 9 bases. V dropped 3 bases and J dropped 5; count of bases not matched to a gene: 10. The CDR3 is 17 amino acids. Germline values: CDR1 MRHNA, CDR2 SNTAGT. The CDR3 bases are TGTGCCAGCAGTGAATCCGGGACTAGCTTTAAGACCGGGGAGCTGTTTTTT. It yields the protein CASSESGTSFKTGELFF.

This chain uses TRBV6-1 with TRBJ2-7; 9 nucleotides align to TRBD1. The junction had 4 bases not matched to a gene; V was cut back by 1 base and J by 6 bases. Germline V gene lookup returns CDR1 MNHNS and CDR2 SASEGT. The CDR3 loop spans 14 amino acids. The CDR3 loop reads CASSEVGTGTEQYV. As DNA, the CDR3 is TGTGCCAGCAGTGAAGTAGGGACAGGGACCGAGCAGTACGTC.

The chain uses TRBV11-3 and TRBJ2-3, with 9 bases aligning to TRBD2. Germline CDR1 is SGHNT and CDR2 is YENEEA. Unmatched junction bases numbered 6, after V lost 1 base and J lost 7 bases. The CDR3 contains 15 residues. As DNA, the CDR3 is TGTGCCAGCAGCTTAGTGGGTAGCGGGAGTCATACGCAGTATTTT. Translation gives CASSLVGSGSHTQYF.